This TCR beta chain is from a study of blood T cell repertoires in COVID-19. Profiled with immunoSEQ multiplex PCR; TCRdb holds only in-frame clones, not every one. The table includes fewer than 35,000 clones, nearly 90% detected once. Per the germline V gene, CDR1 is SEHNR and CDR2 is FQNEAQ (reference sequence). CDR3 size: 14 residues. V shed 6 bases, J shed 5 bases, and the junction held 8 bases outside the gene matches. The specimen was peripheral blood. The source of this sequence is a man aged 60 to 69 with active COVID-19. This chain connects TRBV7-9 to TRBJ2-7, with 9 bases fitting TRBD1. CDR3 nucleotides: TGTGCCAGCAGGGCGGGACAGGGTTTCGACGAGCAGTACTTC. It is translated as CASRAGQGFDEQYF. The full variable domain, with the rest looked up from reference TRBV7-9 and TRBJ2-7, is DTGVSQNPRHKITKRGQNVTFRCDPISEHNRLYWYRQTLGQGPEFLTYFQNEAQLEKSRLLSDRFSAERPKGSFSTLEIQRTEQGDSAMYLCASRAGQGFDEQYFGPGTRLTVT.